This T cell receptor beta chain was identified in a study of post-analysis software for immune sequencing data. Study background: Relapsing-remitting, secondary progressive and progressive-relapsing forms made up the multiple sclerosis disease courses. General study results and limits: Controls had lower frequencies than patients of about 5 TRBV segments, which included TRBV5-6, TRBV5-1 and TRBV20-1. The study found significantly lower normalized Chao1 diversity in multiple sclerosis patients than in controls.

V was pared by 5 bases and J by 1 base, with 8 bases of the junction left unmatched. The CDR3 spans 14 residues. In germline, CDR1 is DFQATT, CDR2 SNEGSKA (reference sequence). As regards this clonotype: Its antigen is unknown.

Every TCR beta cDNA library bore unique molecular identifiers. TCRdb independently ran MiXCR on the PCR reads; one entry per CDR3 protein. Among fewer than 850,000 distinct CDR3 sequences listed, around 45% were seen once. The chain carries TRBV20-1 and TRBJ2-7; TRBD1 agrees at 7 bases. The sequencing sample was made of blood. This sequence originates from a girl aged 5-17 years with multiple sclerosis. For the CDR3, the DNA is TGCAGTGCTCTCCTAGGGACAGCATCCTACGAGCAGTACTTC. It specifies CSALLGTASYEQYF.